A single sample gave rise to the 16 T cell receptor beta chains below, sequenced in a study of identical twins. From the 5' RACE reads, TCRdb called clonotypes with MiXCR, one entry per CDR3 protein. The repertoire consists of approximately 470,000 distinct CDR3 sequences, with approximately 15% occurring once and the leading ten covering approximately 0.52%. These data also formed part of another study, on yellow fever vaccine responses in identical twins.

Source material: CD4+ T cells sorted from blood. The receptors were gathered from a woman between 18 and 29 years old in good health.

The genes are TRBV12-3 or TRBV12-4 and TRBJ2-2; 9 nucleotides align to TRBD2. The CDR3 spans 17 residues. Trimming cost V 6 bases and J 4 bases; bases outside gene matches: 12. This CDR3 is CASSLGAGGPSTGELFF. The DNA for the CDR3 is TGTGCCAGCAGCCTAGGGGCGGGAGGGCCGAGCACCGGGGAGCTGTTTTTT.

This clonotype was observed at least ten times. The gene calls are TRBV12-3 or TRBV12-4 and TRBJ1-1, with 7 positions matching TRBD1. J gave up 4 bases and V 5 bases, and 4 bases lay outside the gene matches. CDR3 size: 13 residues. CDR3 coding DNA: TGTGCCAGCAGTGACAGGGTGAGCACTGAAGCTTTCTTT. This sequence encodes CASSDRVSTEAFF.

This clonotype has more than one count but fewer than ten. The rearrangement links TRBV7-3 to TRBJ2-2; TRBD1 matches 8 bases. Germline-derived CDR1 and CDR2 are SGHTA and FQGTGA. J gave up 1 base and V 3 bases, and 1 base lay outside the gene matches. The CDR3 contains 15 residues. Written as DNA, the CDR3 is TGTGCCAGCAGCTTCAGGGGGCTGAACACCGGGGAGCTGTTTTTT. This gives the protein CASSFRGLNTGELFF.

This clonotype was seen only a few times. This rearrangement joins TRBV20-1 to TRBJ2-7; no definite D call. Per germline, CDR1 DFQATT and CDR2 SNEGSKA (reference sequence). The V end was cut by 2 bases, the J end by 1 base, with 21 bases between. The CDR3 totals 17 residues. The CDR3 loop reads CSARTLKPGWKSYEQYF. CDR3 nucleotide sequence: TGCAGTGCTAGAACACTGAAACCGGGTTGGAAATCCTACGAGCAGTACTTC.

V usage is TRBV24-1 and J usage is TRBJ2-1; 11 bases align to TRBD1. Germline assignment: CDR1 KGHDR and CDR2 SFDVKD. Trimming at V came to 5 bases and at J to 7 bases, leaving 12 bases not matched to a gene. The CDR3 has 17 amino acids. The CDR3 sequence is CATSGNEPGQGGNEQFF. The CDR3, as DNA: TGTGCCACCAGTGGGAATGAACCGGGACAGGGGGGGAATGAGCAGTTCTTC.

In DNA form, the CDR3 reads TGTGCCAGCAGCTTAGGGACGGATCCCTACAATGAGCAGTTCTTC. It translates to CASSLGTDPYNEQFF. The rearrangement joins TRBV11-2 to TRBJ2-1; D uncertain. Trimming pared 1 base from V and 2 bases from J, leaving 9 bases between. Germline CDR1 is SGHAT and CDR2 is FQNNGV. The CDR3 covers 15 residues.

The chain uses TRBV7-9 and TRBJ2-1; D remains ambiguous. The V end lost 5 bases, the J end lost 8 bases, and 10 bases lay between the germline ends. The germline CDR1 and CDR2 sequences are SEHNR and FQNEAQ (reference sequence). The CDR3 contains 12 residues. The CDR3 spells CASSQMLYEQFF. CDR3 DNA: TGTGCCAGCAGCCAAATGTTGTATGAGCAGTTCTTC.

The chain joins TRBV5-1 to TRBJ1-4, with 10 nucleotides matching TRBD1. In germline, CDR1 is SGHRS, CDR2 YFSETQ. The CDR3 consists of 14 residues. J lost 8 bases, V lost 4 bases, and 5 bases had no gene match. CDR3 DNA: TGCGCCAGCAGCCGGGAGGACAGGGGGGAAAAACTGTTTTTT. Translated, it gives CASSREDRGEKLFF. The entire variable domain, with the rest obtained from reference TRBV5-1 and TRBJ1-4, is as follows: KAGVTQTPRYLIKTRGQQVTLSCSPISGHRSVSWYQQTPGQGLQFLFEYFSETQRNKGNFPGRFSGRQFSNSRSEMNVSTLELGDSALYLCASSREDRGEKLFFGSGTQLSVL.

This clonotype was counted a few times. The CDR3 loop is CASSPQGLGGSTDTQYF. As DNA, the CDR3 is TGTGCCAGCAGTCCACAGGGCCTTGGGGGCAGCACAGATACGCAGTATTTT. The J gene is TRBJ2-3, the V gene TRBV6-1, with a possible D match to TRBD1 (6 bases). V was trimmed by 5 bases and J by 0 bases, leaving 18 bases between them. Germline assignment: CDR1 MNHNS and CDR2 SASEGT. This CDR3 comprises 17 residues.

This sequence joins TRBV5-1 and TRBJ2-5, with a possible D match to TRBD2 (7 bases). The CDR3 sequence is 18 residues long. Germline V gene lookup returns CDR1 SGHRS and CDR2 YFSETQ. The V gene lost 4 bases and the J gene lost 2 bases, with 24 bases spanning the gap. This chain's CDR3 is CASSQGAGVGGLQETQYF. The CDR3 DNA is TGCGCCAGCAGCCAAGGGGCGGGGGTCGGGGGCCTTCAAGAGACCCAGTACTTC.

The chain combines TRBV10-3 with TRBJ2-3, with 10 bases aligning to TRBD1. V gave up 8 bases and J gave up 3 bases; unmatched junction bases: 8. The CDR3 is 15 residues long. Germline values: CDR1 ENHRY, CDR2 SYGVKD. The CDR3 nucleotides read TGTGCCATCGGCGGGGACAGGGGTTTTACAGATACGCAGTATTTT. This gives the protein CAIGGDRGFTDTQYF.

This chain uses TRBV28 with TRBJ2-3; TRBD2 aligns across 8 bases. Germline V gene data show CDR1 as MDHEN and CDR2 as SYDVKM. V lost 6 bases to trimming and J lost 5 bases; unmatched junction nucleotides: 10. This CDR3 region has 15 residues. CDR3 protein: CASSNGLLAGDTQYF. The DNA of the CDR3 is TGTGCCAGCAGCAACGGACTGCTAGCGGGAGATACGCAGTATTTT. Variable domain in full (rest from reference TRBV28 and TRBJ2-3): DVKVTQSSRYLVKRTGEKVFLECVQDMDHENMFWYRQDPGLGLRLIYFSYDVKMKEKGDIPEGYSVSREKKERFSLILESASTNQTSMYLCASSNGLLAGDTQYFGPGTRLTVL.

The chain combines TRBV20-1 with TRBJ2-7; D perhaps matches TRBD1 (6 bases). Trimming took off 6 bases at V and 3 bases at J, with 18 bases between the two ends. The CDR3 is 14 residues long. Germline V gene lookup returns CDR1 DFQATT and CDR2 SNEGSKA (reference sequence). The CDR3 region is CSANPGTQLYEQYF. The CDR3 bases are TGCAGTGCCAACCCAGGGACACAACTCTACGAGCAGTACTTC.

The J gene is TRBJ2-5, the V gene TRBV10-3; D is perhaps TRBD1 (6 bases). The CDR3 is made up of 13 amino acids. Deletions cut 11 bases from V and 1 base from J, with 14 bases between. Germline CDR1 ENHRY, CDR2 SYGVKD. CDR3 DNA sequence: TGTGCCGCTCAGGGGAATTCCCAAGAGACCCAGTACTTC. Translation: CAAQGNSQETQYF.

This clonotype has more than one count but fewer than ten. This chain uses TRBV7-2 with TRBJ2-1; 8 bases are shared with TRBD1. CDR3 length equals 17 residues. Germline lookup yields CDR1 SGHTA and CDR2 FQGNSA. V dropped 5 bases and J dropped 4; count of bases not matched to a gene: 13. This CDR3 is CASSPLSTGVKYNEQFF. In DNA form, the CDR3 reads TGTGCCAGCAGCCCTCTCTCGACAGGGGTGAAATACAATGAGCAGTTCTTC.

This clonotype has a count of ten or more. One end of the junction fails to match germline, which may point to a read error. The chain joins TRBV3-1 to TRBJ2-1, with D uncertain. The CDR3 has 13 amino acids. CDR1 is LGHDT and CDR2 is YNNKEL in the germline V gene (reference sequence). The CDR3 region has the DNA TGTGCCAGCAGCCAAGAATTCGACAACCGGATGATCTTC. Protein product: CASSQEFDNRMIF.